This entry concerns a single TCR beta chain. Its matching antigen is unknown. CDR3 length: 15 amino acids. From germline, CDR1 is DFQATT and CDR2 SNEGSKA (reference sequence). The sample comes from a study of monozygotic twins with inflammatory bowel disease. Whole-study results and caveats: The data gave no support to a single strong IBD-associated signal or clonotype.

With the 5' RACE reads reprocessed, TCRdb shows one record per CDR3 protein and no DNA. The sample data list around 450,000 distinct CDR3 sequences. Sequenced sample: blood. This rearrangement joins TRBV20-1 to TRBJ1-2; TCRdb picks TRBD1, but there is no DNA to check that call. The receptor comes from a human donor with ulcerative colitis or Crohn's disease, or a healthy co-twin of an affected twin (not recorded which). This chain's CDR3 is CSASGGTEINYGYTF.